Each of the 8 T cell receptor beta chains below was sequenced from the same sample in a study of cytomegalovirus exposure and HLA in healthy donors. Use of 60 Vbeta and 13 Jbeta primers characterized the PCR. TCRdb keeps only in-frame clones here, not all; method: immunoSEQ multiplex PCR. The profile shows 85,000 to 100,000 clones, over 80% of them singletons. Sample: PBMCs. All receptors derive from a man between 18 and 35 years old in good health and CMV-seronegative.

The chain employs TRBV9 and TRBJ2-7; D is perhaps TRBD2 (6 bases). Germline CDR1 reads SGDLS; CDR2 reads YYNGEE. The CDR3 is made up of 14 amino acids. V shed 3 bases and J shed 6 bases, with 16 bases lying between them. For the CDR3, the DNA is TGTGCCAGCAGCGCCGGGAGCCCCCTTGCCGAGCAGTACTTC. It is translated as CASSAGSPLAEQYF.

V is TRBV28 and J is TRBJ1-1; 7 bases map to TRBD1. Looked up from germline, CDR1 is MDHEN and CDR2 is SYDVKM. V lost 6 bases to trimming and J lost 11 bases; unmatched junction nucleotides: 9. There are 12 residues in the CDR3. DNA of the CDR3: TGTGCCAGCAGCCGACAGGGTTTGACTGCTTTCTTT. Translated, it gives CASSRQGLTAFF.

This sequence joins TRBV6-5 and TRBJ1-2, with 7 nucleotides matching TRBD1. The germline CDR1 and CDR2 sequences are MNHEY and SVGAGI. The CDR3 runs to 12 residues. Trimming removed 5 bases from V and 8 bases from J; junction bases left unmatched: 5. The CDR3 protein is CASSLYRGGYTF. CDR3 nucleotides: TGTGCCAGCAGTCTATACAGGGGCGGCTACACCTTC.

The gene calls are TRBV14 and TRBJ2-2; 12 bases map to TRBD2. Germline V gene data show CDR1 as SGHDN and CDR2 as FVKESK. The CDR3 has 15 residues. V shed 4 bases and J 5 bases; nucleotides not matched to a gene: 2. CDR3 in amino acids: CASSPSGRVTGELFF. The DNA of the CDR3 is TGTGCCAGCAGCCCTAGCGGGAGGGTAACCGGGGAGCTGTTTTTT.

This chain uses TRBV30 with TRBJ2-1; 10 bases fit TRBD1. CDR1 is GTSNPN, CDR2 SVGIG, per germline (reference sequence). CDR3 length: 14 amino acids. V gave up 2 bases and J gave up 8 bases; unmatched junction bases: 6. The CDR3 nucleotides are TGTGCCTGGAGTCACGGACAGGGGGTATATGAGCAGTTCTTC. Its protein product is CAWSHGQGVYEQFF.

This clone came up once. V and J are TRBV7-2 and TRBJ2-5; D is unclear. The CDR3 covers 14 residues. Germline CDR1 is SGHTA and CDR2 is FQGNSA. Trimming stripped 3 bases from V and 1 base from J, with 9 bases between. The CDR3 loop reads CASSLVRVQETQYF. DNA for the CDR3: TGTGCCAGCAGCTTGGTCCGGGTCCAAGAGACCCAGTACTTC.

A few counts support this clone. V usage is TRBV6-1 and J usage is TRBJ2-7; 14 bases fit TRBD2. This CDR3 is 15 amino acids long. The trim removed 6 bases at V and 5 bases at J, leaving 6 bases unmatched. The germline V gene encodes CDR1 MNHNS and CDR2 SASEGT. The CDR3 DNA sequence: TGTGCCAGCAGACAGGGGACTAGCGGGAGCCACGAGCAGTACTTC. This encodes CASRQGTSGSHEQYF.

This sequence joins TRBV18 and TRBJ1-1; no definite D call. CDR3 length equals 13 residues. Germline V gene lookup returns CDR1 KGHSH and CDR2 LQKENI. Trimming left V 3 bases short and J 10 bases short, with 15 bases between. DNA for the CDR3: TGTGCCAGCTCACCGAAGGAGGGAGGTCGAGCTTTCTTT. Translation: CASSPKEGGRAFF.